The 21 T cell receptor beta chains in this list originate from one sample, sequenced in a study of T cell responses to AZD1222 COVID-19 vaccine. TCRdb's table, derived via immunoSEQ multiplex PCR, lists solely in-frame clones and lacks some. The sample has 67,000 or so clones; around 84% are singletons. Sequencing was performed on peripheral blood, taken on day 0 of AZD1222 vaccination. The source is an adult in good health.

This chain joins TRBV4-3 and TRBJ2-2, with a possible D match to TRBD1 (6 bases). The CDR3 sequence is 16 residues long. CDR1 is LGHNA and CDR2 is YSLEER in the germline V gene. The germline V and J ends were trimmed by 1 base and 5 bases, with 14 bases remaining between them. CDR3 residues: CASSQGTGSVTGELFF. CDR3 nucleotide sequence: TGCGCCAGCAGCCAAGGTACAGGGAGTGTAACCGGGGAGCTGTTTTTT.

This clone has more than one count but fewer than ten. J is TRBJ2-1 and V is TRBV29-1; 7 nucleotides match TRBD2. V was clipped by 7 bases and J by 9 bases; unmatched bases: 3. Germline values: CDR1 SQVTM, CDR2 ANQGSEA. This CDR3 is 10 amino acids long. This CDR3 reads CSGWGGEQFF. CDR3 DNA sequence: TGCAGCGGATGGGGGGGTGAGCAGTTCTTC.

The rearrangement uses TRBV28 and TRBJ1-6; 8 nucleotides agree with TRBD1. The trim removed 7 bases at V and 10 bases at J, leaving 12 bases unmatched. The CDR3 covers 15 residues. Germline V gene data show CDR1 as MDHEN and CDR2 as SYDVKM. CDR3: CASNPLDRVASPLHF. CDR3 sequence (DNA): TGTGCCAGCAATCCCCTGGACAGGGTAGCCTCACCCCTCCACTTT.

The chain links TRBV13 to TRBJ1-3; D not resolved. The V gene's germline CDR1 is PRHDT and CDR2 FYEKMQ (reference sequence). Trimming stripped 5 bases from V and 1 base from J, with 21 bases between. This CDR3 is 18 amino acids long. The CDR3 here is CASSRYRAPTISGNTIYF. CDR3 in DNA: TGTGCCAGCAGCCGGTACCGGGCCCCGACTATTTCTGGAAACACCATATATTTT. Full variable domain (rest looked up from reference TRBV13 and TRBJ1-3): AAGVIQSPRHLIKEKRETATLKCYPIPRHDTVYWYQQGPGQDPQFLISFYEKMQSDKGSIPDRFSAQQFSDYHSELNMSSLELGDSALYFCASSRYRAPTISGNTIYFGEGSWLTVV.

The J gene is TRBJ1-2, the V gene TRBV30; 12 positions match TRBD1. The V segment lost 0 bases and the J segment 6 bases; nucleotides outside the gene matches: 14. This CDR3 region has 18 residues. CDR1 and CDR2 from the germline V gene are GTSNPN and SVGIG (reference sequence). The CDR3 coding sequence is TGTGCCTGGAGTGTTAGGATGGGACAGGGGGCATATGGTAATGGCTACACCTTC. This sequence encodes CAWSVRMGQGAYGNGYTF.

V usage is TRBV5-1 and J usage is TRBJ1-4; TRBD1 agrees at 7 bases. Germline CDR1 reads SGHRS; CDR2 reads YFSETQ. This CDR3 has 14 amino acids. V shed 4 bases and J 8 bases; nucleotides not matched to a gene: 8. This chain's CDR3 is CASSPGQVREKLFF. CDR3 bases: TGCGCCAGCAGCCCAGGACAGGTGCGGGAAAAACTGTTTTTT.

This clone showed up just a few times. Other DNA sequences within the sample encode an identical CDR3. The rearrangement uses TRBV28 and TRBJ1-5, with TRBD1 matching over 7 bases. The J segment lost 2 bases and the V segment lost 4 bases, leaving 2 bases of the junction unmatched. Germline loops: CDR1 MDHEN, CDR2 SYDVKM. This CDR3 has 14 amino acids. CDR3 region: CASSSGQGNQPQHF. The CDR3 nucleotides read TGTGCCAGCAGTTCTGGACAGGGCAATCAGCCCCAGCATTTT.

The CDR3 is CASGGPGTYNYGYTF. The CDR3 bases are TGTGCCAGTGGAGGACCCGGGACATATAACTATGGCTACACCTTC. The genes are TRBV28 and TRBJ1-2; D perhaps matches TRBD1 (6 bases). CDR1 and CDR2 from the germline V gene are MDHEN and SYDVKM. The CDR3 spans 15 residues. The V and J ends lost 9 bases and 1 base respectively, with 18 bases between them.

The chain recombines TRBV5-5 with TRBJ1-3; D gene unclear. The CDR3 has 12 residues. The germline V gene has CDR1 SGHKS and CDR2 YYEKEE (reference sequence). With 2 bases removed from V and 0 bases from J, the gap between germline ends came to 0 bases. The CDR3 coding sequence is TGTGCCAGCAGCTTCTCTGGAAACACCATATATTTT. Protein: CASSFSGNTIYF.

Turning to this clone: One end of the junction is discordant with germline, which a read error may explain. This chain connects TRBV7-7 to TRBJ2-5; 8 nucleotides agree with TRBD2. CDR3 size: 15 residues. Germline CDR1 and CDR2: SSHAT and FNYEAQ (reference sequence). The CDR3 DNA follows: TGTGCTAGCAGCCGGGGGGGAGCGTACCAAGAGACCCAGTACTTC. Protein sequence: CASSRGGAYQETQYF.

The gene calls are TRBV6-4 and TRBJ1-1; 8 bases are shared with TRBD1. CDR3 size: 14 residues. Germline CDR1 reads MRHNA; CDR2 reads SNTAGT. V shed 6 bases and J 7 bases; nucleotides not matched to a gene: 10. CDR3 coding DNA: TGTGCCAGCAGAGAGGACAGGGCGGGGGGTGAAGCTTTCTTT. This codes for CASREDRAGGEAFF.

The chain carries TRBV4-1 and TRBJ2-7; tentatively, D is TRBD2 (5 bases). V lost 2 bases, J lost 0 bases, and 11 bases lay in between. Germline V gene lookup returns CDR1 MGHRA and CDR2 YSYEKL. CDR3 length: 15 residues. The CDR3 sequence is CASSQRLGSSYEQYF. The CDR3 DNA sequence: TGCGCCAGCAGCCAAAGACTGGGGAGCTCCTACGAGCAGTACTTC.

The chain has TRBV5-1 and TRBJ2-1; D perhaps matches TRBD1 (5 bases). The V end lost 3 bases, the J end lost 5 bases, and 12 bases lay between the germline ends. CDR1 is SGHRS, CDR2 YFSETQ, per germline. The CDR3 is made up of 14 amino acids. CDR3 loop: CASSSGQLHNEQFF. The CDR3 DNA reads TGCGCCAGCAGCTCAGGACAATTACACAATGAGCAGTTCTTC.

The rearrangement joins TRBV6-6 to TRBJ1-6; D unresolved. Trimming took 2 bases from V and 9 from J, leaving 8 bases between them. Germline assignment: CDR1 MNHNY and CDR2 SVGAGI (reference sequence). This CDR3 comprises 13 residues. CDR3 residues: CASSYGAGSPLHF. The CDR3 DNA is TGTGCCAGCAGTTACGGAGCGGGTTCACCCCTCCACTTT.

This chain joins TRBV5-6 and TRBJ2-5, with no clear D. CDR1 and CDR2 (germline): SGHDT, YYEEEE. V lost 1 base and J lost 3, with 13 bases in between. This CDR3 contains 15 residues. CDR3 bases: TGTGCCAGCAGCTTGCGGCGCAGCACTGAAGAGACCCAGTACTTC. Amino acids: CASSLRRSTEETQYF.

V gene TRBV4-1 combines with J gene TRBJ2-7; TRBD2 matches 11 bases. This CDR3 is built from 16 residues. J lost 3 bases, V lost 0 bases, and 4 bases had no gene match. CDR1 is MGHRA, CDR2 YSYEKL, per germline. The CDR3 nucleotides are TGCGCCAGCAGCCAAGATCATCTAGCGGGGGGCTACGAGCAGTACTTC. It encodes CASSQDHLAGGYEQYF.

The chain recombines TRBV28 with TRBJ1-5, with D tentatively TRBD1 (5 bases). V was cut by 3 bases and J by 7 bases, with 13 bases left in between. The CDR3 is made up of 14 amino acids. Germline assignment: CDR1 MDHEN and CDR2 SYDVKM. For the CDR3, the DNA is TGTGCCAGCAGTTTTCGCCGGGACGACCAGCCCCAGCATTTT. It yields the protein CASSFRRDDQPQHF.

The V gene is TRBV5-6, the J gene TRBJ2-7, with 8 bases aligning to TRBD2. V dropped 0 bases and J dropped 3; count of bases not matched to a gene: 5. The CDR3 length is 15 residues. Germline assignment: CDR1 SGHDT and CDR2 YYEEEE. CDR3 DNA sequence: TGTGCCAGCAGCTTGGCTCAGCGGGGGTTCTACGAGCAGTACTTC. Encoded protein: CASSLAQRGFYEQYF. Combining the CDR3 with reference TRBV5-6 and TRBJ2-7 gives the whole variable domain DAGVTQSPTHLIKTRGQQVTLRCSPKSGHDTVSWYQQALGQGPQFIFQYYEEEERQRGNFPDRFSGHQFPNYSSELNVNALLLGDSALYLCASSLAQRGFYEQYFGPGTRLTVT.

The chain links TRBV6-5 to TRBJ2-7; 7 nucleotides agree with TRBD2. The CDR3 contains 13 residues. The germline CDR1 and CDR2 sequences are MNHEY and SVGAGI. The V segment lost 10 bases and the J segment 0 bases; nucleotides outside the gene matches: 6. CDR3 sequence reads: CAISGDPSYEQYF. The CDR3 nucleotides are TGTGCCATCAGCGGGGACCCCTCCTACGAGCAGTACTTC.

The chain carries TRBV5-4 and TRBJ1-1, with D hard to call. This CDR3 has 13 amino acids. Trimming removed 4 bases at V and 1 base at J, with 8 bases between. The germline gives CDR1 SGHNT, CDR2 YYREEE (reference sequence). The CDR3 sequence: CASSPDPNTEAFF. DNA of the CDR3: TGTGCCAGCAGCCCGGACCCGAACACTGAAGCTTTCTTT.

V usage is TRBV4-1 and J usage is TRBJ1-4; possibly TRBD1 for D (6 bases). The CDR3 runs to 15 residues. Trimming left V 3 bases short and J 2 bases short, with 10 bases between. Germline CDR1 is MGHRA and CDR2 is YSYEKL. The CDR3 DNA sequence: TGCGCCAGCAGCCATGGACAGATTACTAATGAAAAACTGTTTTTT. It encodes CASSHGQITNEKLFF.